This T cell receptor (beta chain) was profiled in a study of T cell repertoires in cytomegalovirus infection. Study-level information: Both recently identified HLA-C-restricted and well-studied HLA-B-restricted CMV epitopes were used in the study. Signatures in public TCR beta sequences pointed to both CMV infection and matching HLA type. Study-wide points: What dominated the ex vivo response were HLA-C-restricted CMV-specific TCR beta clonotypes.

This clonotype was recorded a few times. Its antigen is still unknown. From the reads, TCRdb called clonotypes with MiXCR, one entry per CDR3 protein. Among about 140,000 distinct CDR3 sequences listed, around 30% were seen once. The CDR3 loop spans 16 amino acids. Germline lookup yields CDR1 MNHNS and CDR2 SASEGT. V lost 5 bases to trimming and J lost 2 bases, with 16 bases between them. This material consisted of CD8+ T cells from cultured PBMCs, taken from culture after CMV antigen stimulation. This sequence originates from a human donor in good health (CMV status not recorded). Some clones in this sample may be carry-over from other donors' samples. V and J are TRBV6-1 and TRBJ1-3; tentative D call: TRBD1 (5 bases). CDR3 DNA: TGTGCCAGCAGTTTAACCCGTGCGGGGGCTGGAAACACCATATATTTT. This encodes CASSLTRAGAGNTIYF.